This TCR beta chain was identified during a study of cytomegalovirus exposure and HLA in healthy donors. Study at large: From 150 million to 200 million T cells, an earlier analysis saw 110 million or so unique TCR beta sequences.

This clone appeared a few times. Its antigen is currently unknown. Trimming shortened V by 2 bases and J by 10 bases, and 9 bases separated the two germline ends. Germline lookup yields CDR1 ENHRY and CDR2 SYGVKD. The CDR3 spans 12 residues. Study findings and constraints: Indistinguishable V segments such as TRBV6-2 and TRBV6-3 were excluded.

A multiplex PCR was run with 60 Vbeta primers and 13 Jbeta primers. Clones were sequenced by immunoSEQ multiplex PCR, and TCRdb holds only the in-frame ones, with some missing. The sample records about 170,000 clones, roughly 80% being singletons. The sequenced sample consisted of PBMCs. The genes are TRBV10-3 and TRBJ2-1; perhaps TRBD2 as D (5 bases). This TCR derives from a woman aged 18-29 years in good health and CMV-seronegative. CDR3 nucleotides: TGTGCCATCAGTGAGACGAGCGGAGAGCAGTTCTTC. It encodes CAISETSGEQFF.